The 23 T cell receptor beta chains below all came from one sample that was sequenced in a study of blood T cell repertoires in COVID-19. Produced via immunoSEQ multiplex PCR; TCRdb's table is partial and in-frame only. The sample has about 110,000 clones; approximately 70% are singletons. Specimen: peripheral blood. These TCRs come from a woman aged 40-49 years with acute or convalescent COVID-19.

This clone turned up a few times. The J gene is TRBJ1-4, the V gene TRBV3-1 (or the pseudogene TRBV3-2), with a weak D call TRBD1 (6 bases). Trimming pared 8 bases from V and 7 bases from J, leaving 14 bases between. The CDR3 contains 13 residues. Looked up from germline, CDR1 is LGHDT and CDR2 is YNNKEL (reference sequence). The CDR3 sequence: CASLSQGSEKLFF. The CDR3, as DNA: TGTGCCAGCCTATCACAGGGTTCTGAAAAACTGTTTTTT.

The chain joins TRBV14 to TRBJ1-2, with TRBD1 identical over 7 bases. The V gene end was trimmed by 3 bases and the J gene end by 4 bases; junction bases not matched to a gene: 2. Germline CDR1 reads SGHDN; CDR2 reads FVKESK. This CDR3 is 13 amino acids long. The CDR3 loop reads CASSQGQLYGYTF. The DNA of the CDR3 is TGTGCCAGCAGCCAGGGACAGCTCTATGGCTACACCTTC.

This clone was seen a single time. The gene calls are TRBV6-5 and TRBJ1-5; D is possibly TRBD1 (6 bases). Germline CDR1 and CDR2: MNHEY and SVGAGI. The CDR3 is made up of 15 amino acids. Trimming cost V 9 bases and J 1 base, with 16 bases left between them. This chain's CDR3 is CASYDRSGSNQPQHF. The CDR3 coding sequence is TGTGCCAGTTACGACAGGTCGGGGAGCAATCAGCCCCAGCATTTT.

This clone has only one observation. Other nucleotide sequences from this sample produce the same CDR3. The rearrangement joins TRBV5-1 to TRBJ1-4; 7 bases are a match to TRBD1. Germline V gives CDR1 SGHRS, CDR2 YFSETQ. The CDR3 length is 15 residues. With V trimmed by 3 bases and J by 3 bases, 5 bases remained unmatched. The CDR3 reads CASSSTGLSNEKLFF. CDR3 coding DNA: TGCGCCAGCAGCTCGACAGGGTTGTCTAATGAAAAACTGTTTTTT.

V is TRBV6-2 or TRBV6-3 and J is TRBJ2-1; D may be TRBD1 (6 bases). Trimming shortened V by 0 bases and J by 0 bases, and 15 bases separated the two germline ends. The CDR3 loop spans 18 amino acids. CDR1 is MNHEY, CDR2 SVGEGT, per germline. CDR3 coding DNA: TGTGCCAGCAGTTACTCCTACATGAGGGGGAGCTCCTACAATGAGCAGTTCTTC. This sequence encodes CASSYSYMRGSSYNEQFF.

The chain carries TRBV5-5 and TRBJ2-7, with 12 bases identical to TRBD2. In germline, CDR1 is SGHKS, CDR2 YYEKEE (reference sequence). V gave up 5 bases and J gave up 2 bases; unmatched junction bases: 11. The CDR3 consists of 17 residues. Written as DNA, the CDR3 is TGTGCCAGCAGTTTAACCTTGACTAGCGGGAGAGCCTACGAGCAGTACTTC. Amino acid sequence: CASSLTLTSGRAYEQYF.

The CDR3 reads CATPGVDIQYF. In DNA, the CDR3 is TGTGCCACCCCCGGGGTCGACATTCAGTACTTC. The chain couples TRBV12-1 to TRBJ2-4; the table's D gene call, TRBD2, was not cross checked with the DNA. TRBV12-1 is an annotated pseudogene. The CDR3 covers 11 residues.

The chain combines TRBV27 with TRBJ2-7, with a possible D match to TRBD2 (5 bases). Between the trimmed V and J ends, which lost 10 bases and 0 bases, there was a span of 10 bases. Germline CDR1 and CDR2: MNHEY and SMNVEV (reference sequence). This CDR3 is built from 12 residues. CDR3 amino acids: CATGISSYEQYF. The DNA for the CDR3 is TGTGCCACCGGGATAAGCTCCTACGAGCAGTACTTC.

The chain links TRBV7-2 to TRBJ1-1, with D possibly TRBD1 on 6 matching bases. The CDR3 covers 14 residues. Germline values: CDR1 SGHTA, CDR2 FQGNSA. V lost 6 bases to trimming and J lost 7 bases, with 18 bases between them. DNA for the CDR3: TGTGCCAGCAGGTTGAGGTCCCAGGGGTTTGAAGCTTTCTTT. Its translation is CASRLRSQGFEAFF.

The gene calls are TRBV18 and TRBJ2-1, with 7 bases identical to TRBD1. There are 14 residues in the CDR3. With 4 bases clipped from V and 5 bases from J, the junction kept 5 bases outside the gene matches. Germline V gene data show CDR1 as KGHSH and CDR2 as LQKENI. The CDR3: CASSRQGSHNEQFF. The CDR3 nucleotides read TGTGCCAGCTCACGACAGGGAAGCCACAATGAGCAGTTCTTC.

The V call is TRBV6-5, the J call TRBJ1-1; 7 nucleotides agree with TRBD1. J gave up 7 bases and V 6 bases, and 8 bases lay outside the gene matches. This CDR3 is 13 amino acids long. Germline CDR1 is MNHEY and CDR2 is SVGAGI. The CDR3: CASRSGQPREAFF. Here the CDR3 DNA reads TGTGCCAGCAGGTCGGGACAGCCACGTGAAGCTTTCTTT.

The chain carries TRBV3-1 (or the pseudogene TRBV3-2) and TRBJ2-3; 12 nucleotides agree with TRBD2. The ends lost 1 base at V and 2 bases at J; junction bases unmatched: 10. The CDR3 runs to 19 residues. Germline CDR1 reads LGHDT; CDR2 reads YNNKEL (reference sequence). CDR3 protein: CASSQVQLAGGPVTDTQYF. The DNA of the CDR3 is TGTGCCAGCAGCCAAGTCCAGCTAGCGGGGGGGCCCGTCACAGATACGCAGTATTTT.

The chain couples TRBV7-2 to TRBJ2-5; D uncertain. Germline values: CDR1 SGHTA, CDR2 FQGNSA. The length of the CDR3 is 12 residues. Trimming removed 2 bases at V and 5 bases at J, with 6 bases between. The CDR3 protein is CASSLNRETQYF. Written as DNA, the CDR3 is TGTGCCAGCAGCTTAAATCGGGAGACCCAGTACTTC.

Ten or more counts support this clone. The rearrangement joins TRBV10-1 to TRBJ2-7, with 12 bases matching TRBD2. CDR1 and CDR2 from the germline V gene are WNHNN and SYGVQD (reference sequence). The CDR3 totals 15 residues. With 4 bases clipped from V and 4 bases from J, the junction kept 5 bases outside the gene matches. CDR3 loop: CASSGEGLAGYEQYF. DNA of the CDR3: TGCGCCAGCAGTGGGGAGGGACTAGCGGGTTACGAGCAGTACTTC.

The chain joins TRBV10-2 to TRBJ2-1; 8 bases fit TRBD1. J lost 8 bases, V lost 8 bases, and 8 bases had no gene match. The CDR3 contains 13 residues. Germline V gene lookup returns CDR1 WSHSY and CDR2 SAAADI. The DNA of the CDR3 is TGCGCCAGCGCGCGGGACAGGCTTCATGAGCAGTTCTTC. This encodes CASARDRLHEQFF.

V and J are TRBV6-2 or TRBV6-3 and TRBJ2-7; 7 bases align to TRBD1. The CDR3 loop spans 14 amino acids. J was trimmed by 5 bases and V by 5 bases; bases with no gene match: 9. From germline, CDR1 is MNHEY and CDR2 SVGEGT. The CDR3: CASSTPTGLDEQYF. The CDR3 DNA reads TGTGCCAGCAGTACCCCGACAGGGCTCGACGAGCAGTACTTC.

CDR3 coding DNA: TGTGCCAGCAGCTACTTCAGGACAGGGGGAGAGACCCAGTACTTC. Translated: CASSYFRTGGETQYF. The chain has TRBV7-2 and TRBJ2-5, with 10 bases matching TRBD1. With V trimmed by 4 bases and J by 4 bases, 6 bases remained unmatched. This CDR3 has 15 residues. The germline V gene has CDR1 SGHTA and CDR2 FQGNSA.

This chain links TRBV4-2 with TRBJ1-1; D is perhaps TRBD1 (6 bases). The CDR3 consists of 15 residues. Germline V gene data show CDR1 as LGHNA and CDR2 as YNFKEQ. The V gene lost 1 base and the J gene lost 4 bases, with 13 bases spanning the gap. CDR3 loop: CASSQVGGGRTEAFF. The CDR3 DNA reads as TGTGCCAGCAGCCAAGTCGGGGGGGGGCGCACTGAAGCTTTCTTT.

The rearrangement links TRBV4-1 to TRBJ2-1, with 8 bases identical to TRBD1. The V gene end was trimmed by 0 bases and the J gene end by 3 bases; junction bases not matched to a gene: 7. The CDR3 has 17 amino acids. CDR1 is MGHRA, CDR2 YSYEKL, per germline. The DNA for the CDR3 is TGCGCCAGCAGCCAAGAGACCGGGACAGGTTTCTACAATGAGCAGTTCTTC. Its translation: CASSQETGTGFYNEQFF.

The chain links TRBV3-1 (or the pseudogene TRBV3-2) to TRBJ2-3; the match to TRBD2 covers 10 bases. V shed 6 bases, J shed 6 bases, and the junction held 3 bases outside the gene matches. Germline CDR1 reads LGHDT; CDR2 reads YNNKEL (reference sequence). The CDR3 runs 13 residues. CDR3 amino acids: CASSSGGRDTQYF. DNA of the CDR3: TGTGCCAGCAGTAGCGGGGGGCGGGATACGCAGTATTTT.

The rearrangement links TRBV28 to TRBJ2-3; D perhaps matches TRBD1 (6 bases). The V gene's germline CDR1 is MDHEN and CDR2 SYDVKM. The CDR3 is 16 residues long. V lost 5 bases to trimming and J lost 0 bases, with 15 bases between them. CDR3 sequence reads: CASSTGTPGSTDTQYF. Here the CDR3 DNA reads TGTGCCAGCAGTACAGGGACCCCGGGGAGCACAGATACGCAGTATTTT.

This clone was detected a few times. This chain joins TRBV6-5 and TRBJ2-2; 7 positions agree with TRBD1. V lost 7 bases to trimming and J lost 9 bases; unmatched junction nucleotides: 8. CDR1 MNHEY and CDR2 SVGAGI come from the germline V gene. This CDR3 comprises 13 residues. The CDR3 bases are TGTGCCAGCACGCAACAGGGGACCTGGGAGCTGTTTTTT. Translated: CASTQQGTWELFF.

This sequence joins TRBV28 and TRBJ2-3, with 8 positions matching TRBD2. This CDR3 spans 17 amino acids. Germline V gives CDR1 MDHEN, CDR2 SYDVKM. V was clipped by 2 bases and J by 2 bases; unmatched bases: 9. The CDR3 bases are TGTGCCAGCAGTTTAATCGCGGGGGGTGACTACACAGATACGCAGTATTTT. Protein sequence: CASSLIAGGDYTDTQYF.